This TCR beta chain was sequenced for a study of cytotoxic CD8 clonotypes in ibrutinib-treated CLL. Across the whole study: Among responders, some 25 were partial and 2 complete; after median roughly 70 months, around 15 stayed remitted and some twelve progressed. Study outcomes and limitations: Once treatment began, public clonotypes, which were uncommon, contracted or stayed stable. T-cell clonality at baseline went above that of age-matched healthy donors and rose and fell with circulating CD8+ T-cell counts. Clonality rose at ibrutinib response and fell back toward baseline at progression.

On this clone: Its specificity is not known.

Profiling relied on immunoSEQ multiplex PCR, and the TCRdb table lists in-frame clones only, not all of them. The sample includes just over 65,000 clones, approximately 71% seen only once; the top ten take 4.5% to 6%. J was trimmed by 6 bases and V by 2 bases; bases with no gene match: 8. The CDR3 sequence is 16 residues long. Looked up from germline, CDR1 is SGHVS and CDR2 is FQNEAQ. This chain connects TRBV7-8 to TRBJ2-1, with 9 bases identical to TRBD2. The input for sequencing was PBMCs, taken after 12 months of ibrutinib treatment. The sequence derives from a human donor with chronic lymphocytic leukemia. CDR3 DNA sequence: TGTGCCAGCAGCTTACCCCCGGCGGGGGGGCCCAATGAGCAGTTCTTC. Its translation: CASSLPPAGGPNEQFF.